These T cell receptor beta chains were read from a single sample in a study of T cells after posttransplantation cyclophosphamide. Here immunoSEQ multiplex PCR was the method, and the copy in TCRdb shows in-frame clones only, minus some. The sample lists about 6,500 clones; about 80% were seen once. The input for sequencing was CD8+ T cells sorted from PBMCs, taken less than 1,500 days after allogeneic stem cell transplant with posttransplant cyclophosphamide. The origin of the receptors is a female patient aged 45-60 years who received an allogeneic stem cell transplant from a related donor, was CMV-positive, and had no GVHD. T cells may partly derive from the graft donor. Each CDR3 is given with its conserved first and last residue. The order of the fields is V gene, D gene, clone size, J gene, CDR3 DNA, CDR3 protein. The D gene is left open where the match is weak. Size values are once, few and many counts, or a class for expanded clones, and some rows have none.

TRBV11-2,-,-,TRBJ2-2,TGTGCCAGCAGCCGTCGACAGATCGAATGGACCGGGGAGCTGTTTTTT,CASSRRQIEWTGELFF
TRBV28,-,once,TRBJ2-7,TGTGCCAGCAGTTTATCGGCTAGAGGGGACTACGAGCAGTACTTC,CASSLSARGDYEQYF
TRBV4-3,-,-,TRBJ1-5,TGCGCCAGCAGCCAAGATCCCGTATCAGTCTCATATAGCAATCAGCCCCAGCATTTT,CASSQDPVSVSYSNQPQHF
TRBV19,-,-,TRBJ1-2,TGTGCCAGTAGTCCTTTCACGGGATTTAACTATGGCTACACCTTC,CASSPFTGFNYGYTF
TRBV9,TRBD1,once,TRBJ2-7,TGTGCCAGCAGCGTAGGGGGCAGGGGGAACGAGCAGTACTTC,CASSVGGRGNEQYF
TRBV29-1,-,few,TRBJ2-4,TGCAGCGGCCAGGTGGAAAACATTCAGTACTTC,CSGQVENIQYF
TRBV27,-,-,TRBJ2-1,TGTGCCAGCAGTTTACAGGGGGGCTCCAATGAGCAGTTCTTC,CASSLQGGSNEQFF
TRBV9,TRBD1,-,TRBJ2-7,TGTGCCAGCAGCAAGGGGGGACAGGAGACCTACGAGCAGTACTTC,CASSKGGQETYEQYF
TRBV18,TRBD2,-,TRBJ2-7,TGTGCCAGCTCACCACAGGCTAGCGGGAGTTCCTACGAGCAGTACTTC,CASSPQASGSSYEQYF
TRBV28,-,-,TRBJ2-7,TGTGCCAGCAGCCAAGGGCGGGGTGCCTACGAGCAGTACTTC,CASSQGRGAYEQYF
TRBV6-1,-,-,TRBJ1-2,TGTGCCAGCATGACAGACTATGGCTACACCTTC,CASMTDYGYTF
TRBV7-6,-,-,TRBJ2-3,TGTGCCAGCAGCTTAGTTAGCAGTACAGATACGCAGTATTTT,CASSLVSSTDTQYF
TRBV4-3,-,few,TRBJ2-7,TGCGCCAGCAGCGCGGGACTCGGTAACTACGAGCAGTACTTC,CASSAGLGNYEQYF
TRBV21-1,-,-,TRBJ1-2,TGTGCCAGCAGCAAGAGCGATAACTATGGCTACACCTTC,CASSKSDNYGYTF
TRBV19,TRBD1,-,TRBJ2-7,TGTGCCAGTAGTCCGGGACAGGGGGGCTACGAGCAGTACTTC,CASSPGQGGYEQYF
TRBV7-7,-,once,TRBJ2-1,TGTGCCAGCAGCTTAAGCGGGCCAAACAATGAGCAGTTCTTC,CASSLSGPNNEQFF
TRBV6-5,-,-,TRBJ1-1,TGTGCCAGCAAACAGGGTTGGAACACTGAAGCTTTCTTT,CASKQGWNTEAFF
TRBV7-6,-,once,TRBJ2-7,TGTGCCAGCAGCCAGGGCCTCGAGCAGTACTTC,CASSQGLEQYF
TRBV7-6,TRBD2,-,TRBJ2-7,TGTGCCAGCAGCATAGGGCTAGCGGAGAGATACATCTACGAGCAATACTTC,CASSIGLAERYIYEQYF
TRBV29-1,-,-,TRBJ2-3,TGCAGCGTTGAAGGACTACCCCTAGCAGATACGCAGTATTTT,CSVEGLPLADTQYF
TRBV6-5,-,-,TRBJ2-7,TGTGCCAGCAGGACGGACAGCGAGCAGTACTTC,CASRTDSEQYF
TRBV6-6,TRBD2,-,TRBJ2-1,TGTGCCAGCAGTGACCCTAGCGGTGGATACGAGCAGTTCTTC,CASSDPSGGYEQFF
TRBV9,-,once,TRBJ2-3,TGTGCCAGCAGCGGTCCGGGACACCGCACAGATACGCAGTATTTT,CASSGPGHRTDTQYF
TRBV29-1,TRBD1,few,TRBJ1-1,TGCAGCGTTTCAGGACAGGGGGTTGAAGCTTTCTTT,CSVSGQGVEAFF
TRBV13,-,-,TRBJ1-5,TGTGCCAGCAGCTTACGGGGGGGCGGGGGCAATCAGCCCCAGCATTTT,CASSLRGGGGNQPQHF
TRBV5-1,TRBD1,-,TRBJ2-1,TGCGCCAGCAGCTTTTCCGGGACAGGGGGGGTCGTTGAGCAGTTCTTC,CASSFSGTGGVVEQFF
TRBV7-9,TRBD1,-,TRBJ2-7,TGTGCCAGCAGCCGGACAGGGACCTACGAGCAGTACTTC,CASSRTGTYEQYF
TRBV6-4,TRBD1,few,TRBJ2-1,TGTGCCAGCAGTGAGTTAACCGGGACAGGCTTCAATGAGCAGTTCTTC,CASSELTGTGFNEQFF
TRBV20-1,-,-,TRBJ2-3,TGCAGTGCTAGAGTTCTAGTGGCGCAGTATTTT,CSARVLVAQYF
TRBV30,-,-,TRBJ1-1,TGTGCCTGGAGTAGTGGCCCAAACACTGAAGCTTTCTTT,CAWSSGPNTEAFF
TRBV14,-,-,TRBJ2-2,TGTGCCAGCAGCCAAGTCCAGGGCGGCGGCGGGGAGCTGTTTTTT,CASSQVQGGGGELFF
TRBV6-5,-,once,TRBJ1-3,TGTGCCAGCAGTTACCGTTTCGGGTACGGAAACACCATATATTTT,CASSYRFGYGNTIYF
TRBV27,-,-,TRBJ2-7,TGTGCCAGCAGTTTATTGACAGCCTACGAGCAGTACTTC,CASSLLTAYEQYF